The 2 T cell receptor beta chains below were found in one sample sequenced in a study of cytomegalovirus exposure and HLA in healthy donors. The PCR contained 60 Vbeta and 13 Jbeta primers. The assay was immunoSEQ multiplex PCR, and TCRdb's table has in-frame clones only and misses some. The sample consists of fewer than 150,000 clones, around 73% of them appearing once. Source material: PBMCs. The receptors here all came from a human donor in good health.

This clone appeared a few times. The CDR3 DNA follows: TGCAGCGCCAGGGATGTTGGAAACACCATATATTTT. Its protein is CSARDVGNTIYF. This sequence joins TRBV29-1 and TRBJ1-3; TRBD1 is a possible D gene (5 bases). Trimming pared 7 bases from V and 3 bases from J, leaving 10 bases between. Germline V gene data show CDR1 as SQVTM and CDR2 as ANQGSEA. This CDR3 has 12 amino acids.

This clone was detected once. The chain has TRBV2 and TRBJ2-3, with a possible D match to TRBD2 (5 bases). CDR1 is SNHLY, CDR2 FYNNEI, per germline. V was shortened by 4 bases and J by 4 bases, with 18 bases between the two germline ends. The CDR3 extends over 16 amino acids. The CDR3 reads CASSGFGLVASDTQYF. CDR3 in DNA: TGTGCCAGCAGTGGATTTGGATTAGTAGCGTCAGATACGCAGTATTTT.